The 30 T cell receptor beta chains presented below share a single source sample, sequenced in a study of cytomegalovirus exposure and HLA in healthy donors. Profiling relied on immunoSEQ multiplex PCR, and the TCRdb table lists in-frame clones only, not all of them. The sample lists about 56,000 clones; around nine tenths were seen once. The sequencing input was PBMCs. The receptors were sampled from a man between 18 and 29 years old in good health and CMV-seronegative.

Written as DNA, the CDR3 is TGTGCCAGCAGCCTCGGACTAATCGGCGGGGAGCTGTTTTTT. It is translated as CASSLGLIGGELFF. The chain links TRBV5-4 to TRBJ2-2, with D perhaps matching TRBD2 (6 bases). The germline V gene has CDR1 SGHNT and CDR2 YYREEE (reference sequence). V was clipped by 4 bases and J by 7 bases, with 14 bases between them. The CDR3 is 14 amino acids.

The chain carries TRBV10-3 and TRBJ2-1, with TRBD1 identical over 8 bases. Trimming at V came to 5 bases and at J to 4 bases, leaving 4 bases not matched to a gene. Germline assignment: CDR1 ENHRY and CDR2 SYGVKD. This CDR3 has 14 amino acids. CDR3 loop: CAISYRGEYNEQFF. CDR3 coding DNA: TGTGCCATCAGTTACAGGGGGGAGTACAATGAGCAGTTCTTC.

The chain joins TRBV7-2 to TRBJ2-7; TRBD1 agrees at 9 bases. The junction had 7 bases not matched to a gene; V was cut back by 6 bases and J by 7 bases. Germline V gene data show CDR1 as SGHTA and CDR2 as FQGNSA. The CDR3 is 13 amino acids. The DNA of the CDR3 is TGTGCCAGCAGATTGACAGGGGGTAGGGAGCAGTACTTC. This gives the protein CASRLTGGREQYF.

The chain recombines TRBV14 with TRBJ1-4, with a weak D call TRBD1 (6 bases). Per germline, CDR1 SGHDN and CDR2 FVKESK. V gave up 1 base and J gave up 8 bases, with 8 bases separating them. CDR3 size: 13 residues. CDR3 DNA: TGTGCCAGCAGCCAAGGGACAGAAGAAAAACTGTTTTTT. This codes for CASSQGTEEKLFF.

V usage is TRBV27 and J usage is TRBJ2-1, with 7 bases identical to TRBD2. V dropped 7 bases and J dropped 3; count of bases not matched to a gene: 3. Germline CDR1 is MNHEY and CDR2 is SMNVEV (reference sequence). The CDR3 spans 13 residues. The CDR3 loop reads CASTSGHYNEQFF. CDR3 DNA sequence: TGTGCCAGCACTAGCGGCCACTACAATGAGCAGTTCTTC.

The V and J genes are TRBV5-1 and TRBJ1-1; 10 nucleotides match TRBD1. The length of the CDR3 is 13 residues. J lost 6 bases, V lost 4 bases, and 3 bases had no gene match. Per the germline V gene, CDR1 is SGHRS and CDR2 is YFSETQ. This CDR3 is CASSPGQGPEAFF. The CDR3 nucleotides read TGCGCCAGCAGCCCGGGACAGGGGCCTGAAGCTTTCTTT.

The chain employs TRBV5-4 and TRBJ2-7, with TRBD1 identical over 9 bases. CDR1 and CDR2 (germline): SGHNT, YYREEE (reference sequence). V lost 4 bases, J lost 3 bases, and 5 bases stayed unmatched. The CDR3 sequence is 14 residues long. For the CDR3, the DNA is TGTGCCAGCAGCCATACAGGGGGCGTCTACGAGCAGTACTTC. Its protein product is CASSHTGGVYEQYF.

Points on this clone: Germline and junction disagree at one end, which may indicate a read error. The chain is built from TRBV18 and TRBJ2-7, with TRBD1 matching 7 bases. Germline V lookup: CDR1 KGHSH, CDR2 LQKENI. The CDR3 sequence is 14 residues long. Here the CDR3 reads CASSQGSLSYEQYF. The DNA for the CDR3 is TGTGCCAGTTCACAGGGGTCCCTCTCCTACGAGCAGTACTTC.

The chain combines TRBV2 with TRBJ1-2; tentative D call: TRBD1 (6 bases). Germline V gene data show CDR1 as SNHLY and CDR2 as FYNNEI. Trimming cost V 6 bases and J 1 base, with 12 bases left between them. The CDR3 spans 14 residues. CDR3 sequence reads: CASRGTSSNYGYTF. The CDR3, as DNA: TGTGCCAGCAGGGGGACATCCAGTAACTATGGCTACACCTTC. Combining the CDR3 with reference TRBV2 and TRBJ1-2 gives the whole variable domain EPEVTQTPSHQVTQMGQEVILRCVPISNHLYFYWYRQILGQKVEFLVSFYNNEISEKSEIFDDQFSVERPDGSNFTLKIRSTKLEDSAMYFCASRGTSSNYGYTFGSGTRLTVV.

The rearrangement uses TRBV6-1 and TRBJ1-5, with a tentative D call TRBD1 (6 bases). The ends were cut back, 5 bases at V and 0 bases at J, with 11 bases in the middle. CDR3 size: 15 residues. CDR1 and CDR2 (germline): MNHNS, SASEGT. This CDR3 is CASSLTGYSNQPQHF. The CDR3 region has the DNA TGTGCCAGCAGTCTAACAGGGTATAGCAATCAGCCCCAGCATTTT.

The rearrangement links TRBV4-3 to TRBJ2-7, with D uncertain. This CDR3 is built from 15 residues. Germline assignment: CDR1 LGHNA and CDR2 YSLEER. V was pared by 1 base and J by 0 bases, with 10 bases between. This CDR3 is CASSQGAESSYEQYF. DNA of the CDR3: TGCGCCAGCAGCCAAGGGGCAGAAAGCTCCTACGAGCAGTACTTC.

This clone was counted a single time. This chain links TRBV23-1 with TRBJ2-7; D perhaps matches TRBD1 (6 bases). TRBV23-1 is designated an ORF whose function remains uncertain. The CDR3 runs to 18 residues. Trimming shortened V by 2 bases and J by 2 bases, and 22 bases separated the two germline ends. The CDR3 sequence is CASSQTGTSYLRAYEQYF. The CDR3 DNA reads as TGCGCCAGCAGTCAAACTGGGACAAGTTACCTCCGGGCCTACGAGCAGTACTTC.

The V call is TRBV5-5, the J call TRBJ1-5; possible D gene TRBD1, 6 bases. The CDR3 loop spans 15 amino acids. Germline V gene data show CDR1 as SGHKS and CDR2 as YYEKEE (reference sequence). V lost 3 bases, J lost 0 bases, and 10 bases lay in between. CDR3 sequence (DNA): TGTGCCAGCAGCTCGGGGGGCGATAGCAATCAGCCCCAGCATTTT. Encoded protein: CASSSGGDSNQPQHF.

The chain employs TRBV7-3 and TRBJ2-1; TRBD2 might be the D (6 bases). V shed 4 bases and J shed 7 bases, with 17 bases lying between them. The CDR3 extends over 15 amino acids. In germline, CDR1 is SGHTA, CDR2 FQGTGA. The CDR3, as DNA: TGTGCCAGCAGCTACGGGGGTTCGGCCCAAAATGAGCAGTTCTTC. It specifies CASSYGGSAQNEQFF.

V is TRBV5-1 and J is TRBJ1-2; the match to TRBD1 covers 7 bases. There are 15 residues in the CDR3. Germline V gene lookup returns CDR1 SGHRS and CDR2 YFSETQ. Germline trimming cut 1 base from V and 6 bases from J; bases unmatched to any gene: 9. The CDR3 coding sequence is TGCGCCAGCAGCTTGCCAGGGGGAGCGGGGGATGGCTACACCTTC. This gives the protein CASSLPGGAGDGYTF.

The chain is built from TRBV27 and TRBJ2-7, with D possibly TRBD1 on 6 matching bases. CDR3 size: 13 residues. Trimming left V 5 bases short and J 4 bases short, with 12 bases between. Looked up from germline, CDR1 is MNHEY and CDR2 is SMNVEV (reference sequence). CDR3 sequence (DNA): TGTGCCAGCAGTATACAGGGTCCGTACGAGCAGTACTTC. Translating gives CASSIQGPYEQYF.

The CDR3 bases are TGTGCCAGCAGTGCCCAGGGGGTCGAACAGCCCCAGCATTTT. Its protein is CASSAQGVEQPQHF. This chain connects TRBV2 to TRBJ1-5, with 7 positions matching TRBD1. Germline V gives CDR1 SNHLY, CDR2 FYNNEI. The V and J ends lost 4 bases and 7 bases, in that order; junction bases with no gene match: 7. CDR3 length equals 14 residues.

In its sample, this clone was seen once. CDR3 DNA sequence: TGTGCCAGTCGTAGCGGGGCCGGTCCGAACGAGCAGTACTTC. It is translated as CASRSGAGPNEQYF. The chain links TRBV19 to TRBJ2-7; 8 bases match TRBD2. Unmatched junction bases numbered 11, after V lost 8 bases and J lost 5 bases. Germline V gene data show CDR1 as LNHDA and CDR2 as SQIVND (reference sequence). This CDR3 has 14 residues.

The rearrangement joins TRBV7-2 to TRBJ2-2; TRBD2 aligns across 11 bases. Germline V CDR1 and CDR2: SGHTA, FQGNSA. CDR3 size: 16 residues. The trim removed 1 base at V and 7 bases at J, leaving 5 bases unmatched. CDR3 amino acids: CASSLGTSGFNGELFF. The CDR3 DNA reads TGTGCCAGCAGCTTAGGGACTAGCGGGTTCAACGGGGAGCTGTTTTTT.

The chain is built from TRBV6-1 and TRBJ2-5; 10 positions agree with TRBD2. This CDR3 has 16 amino acids. V gave up 2 bases and J gave up 5 bases; unmatched junction bases: 8. Looked up from germline, CDR1 is MNHNS and CDR2 is SASEGT. CDR3 nucleotide sequence: TGTGCCAGCAGTGAAACCGCTAGCGGGAGTCTGGAGACCCAGTACTTC. Its protein is CASSETASGSLETQYF.

This clone has a handful of counts. The J gene is TRBJ2-1, the V gene TRBV19; 12 bases match TRBD1. The V gene end was trimmed by 3 bases and the J gene end by 8 bases; junction bases not matched to a gene: 5. CDR1 is LNHDA and CDR2 is SQIVND in the germline V gene (reference sequence). The CDR3 is made up of 15 amino acids. CDR3 DNA sequence: TGTGCCAGTAGTATGGGACAGGGGGCGCAAGATGAGCAGTTCTTC. This codes for CASSMGQGAQDEQFF.

Comment on this clone: One end of the junction does not line up with germline, which may come from a read error. The chain joins TRBV7-2 to TRBJ2-1, with TRBD1 identical over 8 bases. The CDR3 is made up of 15 amino acids. Germline CDR1 SGHTA, CDR2 FQGNSA. The CDR3 coding sequence is TGTGCCAGCAACTCTCAGACAGGGGCTTCGCGTCCGCCCCTCTTC. Translating it yields CASNSQTGASRPPLF.

This clone was detected once. This chain links TRBV7-2 with TRBJ2-7; D possibly corresponds to TRBD2 (6 bases). The CDR3 sequence is 11 residues long. V lost 5 bases to trimming and J lost 5 bases, with 7 bases between them. Germline loops: CDR1 SGHTA, CDR2 FQGNSA. This CDR3 reads CASSGGNEQYF. DNA of the CDR3: TGTGCCAGCAGCGGGGGGAACGAGCAGTACTTC.

The V call is TRBV5-1, the J call TRBJ2-7, with 7 nucleotides matching TRBD2. The CDR3 loop spans 14 amino acids. V lost 5 bases, J lost 5 bases, and 10 bases stayed unmatched. Per the germline V gene, CDR1 is SGHRS and CDR2 is YFSETQ. This chain's CDR3 is CASRPRLAVDEQYF. The CDR3 DNA is TGCGCCAGCAGGCCGCGCCTAGCGGTCGACGAGCAGTACTTC.

The rearrangement links TRBV6-5 to TRBJ2-1; a weak D match, TRBD2 (6 bases). This CDR3 comprises 15 residues. Germline CDR1 is MNHEY and CDR2 is SVGAGI. V was clipped by 2 bases and J by 0 bases, with 8 bases between them. CDR3 nucleotide sequence: TGTGCCAGCAGTTACATGGGGGGCTCCTACAATGAGCAGTTCTTC. As protein: CASSYMGGSYNEQFF.

This chain joins TRBV5-6 and TRBJ2-3; D is perhaps TRBD1 (5 bases). Germline CDR1 and CDR2: SGHDT and YYEEEE. Between the trimmed V and J ends, which lost 0 bases and 6 bases, there was a span of 5 bases. This CDR3 has 12 amino acids. This CDR3 is CASSLAGDTQYF. The CDR3 DNA follows: TGTGCCAGCAGCTTGGCAGGGGATACGCAGTATTTT.

V usage is TRBV6-5 and J usage is TRBJ2-7; TRBD2 aligns across 13 bases. V gave up 6 bases and J gave up 4 bases; unmatched junction bases: 3. CDR1 is MNHEY, CDR2 SVGAGI, per germline. The CDR3 has 14 amino acids. The CDR3 here is CASRRTSGSYEQYF. In DNA, the CDR3 is TGTGCCAGCAGGCGGACTAGCGGGAGTTACGAGCAGTACTTC.

V and J are TRBV5-1 and TRBJ1-1; D may be TRBD1 (5 bases). Germline V gene sequence: CDR1 SGHRS, CDR2 YFSETQ. V gave up 1 base and J gave up 0 bases, with 13 bases separating them. There are 16 residues in the CDR3. The chain's CDR3 is CASSLRPGGMNTEAFF. For the CDR3, the DNA is TGCGCCAGCAGCTTGCGGCCGGGGGGAATGAACACTGAAGCTTTCTTT.

For the CDR3, the DNA is TGTGCCAGCAGGGTCCAGGGGCCTCAGCCCCAGCATTTT. Translating gives CASRVQGPQPQHF. V gene TRBV28 combines with J gene TRBJ1-5, with D perhaps TRBD1 (6 bases). V lost 6 bases to trimming and J lost 6 bases, with 12 bases between them. The V gene's germline CDR1 is MDHEN and CDR2 SYDVKM. The CDR3 is 13 amino acids.

The J gene is TRBJ2-1, the V gene TRBV5-6; TRBD1 matches 8 bases. CDR3 length: 17 residues. Germline V CDR1 and CDR2: SGHDT, YYEEEE. J lost 0 bases, V lost 3 bases, and 8 bases had no gene match. CDR3 sequence (DNA): TGTGCCAGCAGCTATGGGACAGGCATGAGCTCCTACAATGAGCAGTTCTTC. It is translated as CASSYGTGMSSYNEQFF. The full variable domain, rest sourced from reference TRBV5-6 and TRBJ2-1, is DAGVTQSPTHLIKTRGQQVTLRCSPKSGHDTVSWYQQALGQGPQFIFQYYEEEERQRGNFPDRFSGHQFPNYSSELNVNALLLGDSALYLCASSYGTGMSSYNEQFFGPGTRLTVL.